This TCR beta chain was sequenced during a study of T cells in Graves' hyperthyroidism and ophthalmopathy. This clonotype was counted at least ten times. There were TCR beta CDR3 regions amplified from RNA transcripts. Initially, a first-round RT-PCR of the TCR CDR3 employed the HTBI primer set. TCRdb reanalysed the multiplex PCR reads using MiXCR and keeps one entry per CDR3 protein. The table has around 690,000 distinct CDR3 sequences, 15% to 20% seen once. The V end lost 2 bases, the J end lost 4 bases, and 10 bases lay between the germline ends. The germline V gene encodes CDR1 KGHSH and CDR2 LQKENI. There are 14 residues in the CDR3.

V is TRBV18 and J is TRBJ2-3, with D unresolved. Sequenced sample: blood. The receptor was derived from a man aged 50 to 59 with Graves' hyperthyroidism. CDR3 bases: TGTGCCAGCTCACCAAACGCGGCGGCAGATACGCAGTATTTT. Residues: CASSPNAAADTQYF.